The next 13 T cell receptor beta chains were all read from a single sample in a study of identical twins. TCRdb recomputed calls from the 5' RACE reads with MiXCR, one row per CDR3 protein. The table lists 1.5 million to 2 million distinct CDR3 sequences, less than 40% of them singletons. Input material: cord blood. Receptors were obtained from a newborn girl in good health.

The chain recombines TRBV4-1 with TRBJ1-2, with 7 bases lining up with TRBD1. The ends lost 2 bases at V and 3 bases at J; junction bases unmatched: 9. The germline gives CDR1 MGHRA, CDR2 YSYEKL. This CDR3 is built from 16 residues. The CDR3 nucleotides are TGCGCCAGCAGCCAACTTAGAGATGGACAGGACTATGGCTACACCTTC. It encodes CASSQLRDGQDYGYTF.

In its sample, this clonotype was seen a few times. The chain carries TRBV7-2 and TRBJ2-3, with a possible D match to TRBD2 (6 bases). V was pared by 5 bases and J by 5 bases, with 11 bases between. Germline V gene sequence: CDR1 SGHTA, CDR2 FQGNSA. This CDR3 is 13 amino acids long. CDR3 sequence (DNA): TGTGCCAGCAGCGTAAGAGCGGGAGATACGCAGTATTTT. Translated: CASSVRAGDTQYF.

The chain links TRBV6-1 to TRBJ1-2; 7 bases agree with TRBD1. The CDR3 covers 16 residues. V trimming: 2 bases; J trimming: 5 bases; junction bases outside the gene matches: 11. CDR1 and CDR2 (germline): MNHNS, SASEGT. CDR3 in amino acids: CASSESGRGASYGYTF. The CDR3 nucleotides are TGTGCCAGCAGTGAAAGTGGCAGGGGGGCGAGTTATGGCTACACCTTC.

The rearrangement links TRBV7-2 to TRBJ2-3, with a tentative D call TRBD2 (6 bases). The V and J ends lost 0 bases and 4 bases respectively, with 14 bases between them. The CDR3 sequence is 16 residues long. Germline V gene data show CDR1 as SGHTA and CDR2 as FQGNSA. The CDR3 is CASSLAGGGIADTQYF. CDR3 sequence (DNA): TGTGCCAGCAGCTTAGCGGGCGGCGGGATAGCAGATACGCAGTATTTT.

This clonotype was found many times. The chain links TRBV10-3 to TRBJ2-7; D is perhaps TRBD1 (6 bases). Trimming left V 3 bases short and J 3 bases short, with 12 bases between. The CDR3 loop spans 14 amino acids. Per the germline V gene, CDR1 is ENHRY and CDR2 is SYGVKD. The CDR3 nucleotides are TGTGCCATCAGTGATTACACAGGGAGCTACGAGCAGTACTTC. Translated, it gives CAISDYTGSYEQYF.

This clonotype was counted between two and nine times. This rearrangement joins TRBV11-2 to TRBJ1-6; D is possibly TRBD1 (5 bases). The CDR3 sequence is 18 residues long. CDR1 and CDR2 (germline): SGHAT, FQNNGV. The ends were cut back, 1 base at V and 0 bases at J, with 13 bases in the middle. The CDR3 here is CASSLVGHVSSYNSPLHF. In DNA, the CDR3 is TGTGCCAGCAGCTTAGTGGGGCATGTAAGCTCCTATAATTCACCCCTCCACTTT.

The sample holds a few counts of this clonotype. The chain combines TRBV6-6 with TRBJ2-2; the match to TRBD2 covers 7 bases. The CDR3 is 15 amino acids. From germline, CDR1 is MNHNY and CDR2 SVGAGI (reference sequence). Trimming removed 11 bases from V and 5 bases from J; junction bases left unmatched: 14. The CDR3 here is CAGTPSGLLTGELFF. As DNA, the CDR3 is TGTGCCGGGACTCCTAGCGGACTATTAACCGGGGAGCTGTTTTTT.

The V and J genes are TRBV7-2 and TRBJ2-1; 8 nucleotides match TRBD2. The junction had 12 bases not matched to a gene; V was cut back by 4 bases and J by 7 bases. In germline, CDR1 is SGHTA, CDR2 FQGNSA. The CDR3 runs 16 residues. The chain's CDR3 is CASSWTSGRYGNEQFF. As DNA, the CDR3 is TGTGCCAGCAGCTGGACGAGCGGGAGATACGGAAATGAGCAGTTCTTC.

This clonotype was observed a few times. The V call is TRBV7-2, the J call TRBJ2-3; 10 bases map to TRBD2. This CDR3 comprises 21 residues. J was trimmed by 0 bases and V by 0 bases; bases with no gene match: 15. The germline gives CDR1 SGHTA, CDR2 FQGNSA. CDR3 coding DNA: TGTGCCAGCAGCTTAGCCCTCGAGCGGTCTAGCGGGAGAGTTAGCACAGATACGCAGTATTTT. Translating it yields CASSLALERSSGRVSTDTQYF.

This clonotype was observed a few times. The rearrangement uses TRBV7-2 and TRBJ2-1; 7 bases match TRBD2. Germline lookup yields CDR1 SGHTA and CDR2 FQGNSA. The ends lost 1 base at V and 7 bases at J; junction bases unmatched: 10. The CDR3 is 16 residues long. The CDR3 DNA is TGTGCCAGCAGCTTAGTTTCCCTAGCGGAGAGGAATGAGCAGTTCTTC. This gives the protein CASSLVSLAERNEQFF.

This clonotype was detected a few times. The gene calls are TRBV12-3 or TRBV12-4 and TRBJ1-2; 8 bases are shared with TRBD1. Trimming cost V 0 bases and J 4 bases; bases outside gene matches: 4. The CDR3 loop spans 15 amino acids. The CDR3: CASSLASGGFYGYTF. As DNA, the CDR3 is TGTGCCAGCAGTTTAGCGTCAGGGGGCTTCTATGGCTACACCTTC.

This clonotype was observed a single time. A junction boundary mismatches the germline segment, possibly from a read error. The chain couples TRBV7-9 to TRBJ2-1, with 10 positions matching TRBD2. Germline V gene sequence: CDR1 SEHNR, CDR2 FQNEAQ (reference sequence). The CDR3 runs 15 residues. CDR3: CTSSSGTSVYNEQFF. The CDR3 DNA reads TGTACCAGCAGCTCCGGGACTAGCGTGTACAATGAGCAGTTCTTC.

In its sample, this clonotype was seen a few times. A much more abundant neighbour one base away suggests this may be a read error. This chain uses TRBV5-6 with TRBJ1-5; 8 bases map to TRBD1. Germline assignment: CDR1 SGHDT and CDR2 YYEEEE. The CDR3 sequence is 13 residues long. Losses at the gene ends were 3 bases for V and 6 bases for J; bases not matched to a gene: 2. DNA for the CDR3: TGTGCCAGCAGCTCAGGGGGCAGTCAGCCCCAGCATTTT. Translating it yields CASSSGGSQPQHF.